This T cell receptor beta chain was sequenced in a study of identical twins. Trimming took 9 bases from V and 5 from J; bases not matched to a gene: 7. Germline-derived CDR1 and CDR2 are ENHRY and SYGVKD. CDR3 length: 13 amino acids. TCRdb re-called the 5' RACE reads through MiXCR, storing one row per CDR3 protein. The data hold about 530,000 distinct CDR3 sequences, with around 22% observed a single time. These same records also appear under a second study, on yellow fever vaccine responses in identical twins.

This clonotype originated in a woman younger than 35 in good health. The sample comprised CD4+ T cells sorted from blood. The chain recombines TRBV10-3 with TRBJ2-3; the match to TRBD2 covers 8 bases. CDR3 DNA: TGTGCCATTCGGGGACTAGTTGTAGATACGCAGTATTTT. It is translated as CAIRGLVVDTQYF.